The clone carrying this T cell receptor (beta chain) has ten or more counts. Antigen specificity is unknown. The sample is drawn from a study of T cell repertoires in cytomegalovirus infection. TCRdb re-derived calls from the reads in MiXCR, one entry per CDR3 protein. This table has about 110,000 distinct CDR3 sequences, roughly 30% appearing once. The TCR comes from a human donor in good health (CMV status not recorded). Some clones in this sample may be carry-over from other donors' samples. The sample here was CD8+ T cells from cultured PBMCs, taken from culture after CMV antigen stimulation.

This CDR3 is CASSYPDGYSGNTIYF. As DNA, the CDR3 is TGTGCCAGCAGTTACCCGGACGGATACTCTGGAAACACCATATATTTT. This rearrangement joins TRBV12-3 or TRBV12-4 to TRBJ1-3; D not certain. V was shortened by 4 bases and J by 0 bases, with 13 bases between the two germline ends. The CDR3 is 16 residues long.